This TCR beta chain was recorded in a study of blood T cell repertoires in COVID-19. Sequencing used immunoSEQ multiplex PCR; TCRdb keeps in-frame clones, though not all of them. This table holds a few hundred thousand clones, roughly four fifths found once. The CDR3 spans 15 residues. V was clipped by 0 bases and J by 1 base, with 8 bases between them. Per germline, CDR1 SGHTA and CDR2 FQGNSA. The sequence came from a woman aged 70-85 years with COVID-19, enrolled during active disease. Input material: peripheral blood. The chain has TRBV7-2 and TRBJ2-3, with D perhaps matching TRBD2 (6 bases). CDR3 sequence (DNA): TGTGCCAGCAGCTTAGCCCAGCGGGGCACAGATACGCAGTATTTT. Protein sequence: CASSLAQRGTDTQYF.